The clone carrying this TCR beta chain occurred a few times. Its antigen is undetermined. One entry per CDR3 protein results from TCRdb running MiXCR on the reads. The data contain about 700,000 distinct CDR3 sequences, around 30% of them singletons. The data stem from a study of T cell repertoires in cytomegalovirus infection. Across the study: Recently identified HLA-C-restricted CMV epitopes were used, and well-studied HLA-B-restricted CMV epitopes were used as well. Public TCR beta signatures were indicative of both CMV infection and a matching HLA type. Broader study findings: There were carriers of CMV plus the relevant HLA, and cumulative public TCR beta family frequency identified them. Clonotypes of TCR beta that were HLA-C-restricted and CMV-specific dominated the ex vivo response.

This CDR3 is 15 amino acids long. Per the germline V gene, CDR1 is SGHKS and CDR2 is YYEKEE (reference sequence). V was pared by 0 bases and J by 7 bases, with 16 bases between. The chain has TRBV5-5 and TRBJ1-1, with unresolved D. This TCR was recovered from a human donor in good health (CMV status not recorded). Some clones in this sample may be carry-over from other donors' samples. The sample was cultured PBMCs, taken from culture after CMV antigen stimulation. The CDR3 DNA reads as TGTGCCAGCAGCTTGGTTTTCTGGGTCGGCGATGAAGCTTTCTTT. It translates to CASSLVFWVGDEAFF.